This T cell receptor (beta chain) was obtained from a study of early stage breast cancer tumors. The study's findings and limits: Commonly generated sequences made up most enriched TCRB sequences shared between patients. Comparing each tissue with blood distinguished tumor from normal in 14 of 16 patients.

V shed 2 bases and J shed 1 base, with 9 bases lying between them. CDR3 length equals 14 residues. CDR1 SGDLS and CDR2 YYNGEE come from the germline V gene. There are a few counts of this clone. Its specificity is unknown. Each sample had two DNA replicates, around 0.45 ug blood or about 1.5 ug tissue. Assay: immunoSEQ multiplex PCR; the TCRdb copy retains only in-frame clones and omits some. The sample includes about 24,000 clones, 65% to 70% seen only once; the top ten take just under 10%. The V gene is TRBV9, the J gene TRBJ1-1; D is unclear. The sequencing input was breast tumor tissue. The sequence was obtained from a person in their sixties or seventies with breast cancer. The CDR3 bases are TGTGCCAGCAGCGTTAGACCGGGGAACACTGAAGCTTTCTTT. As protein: CASSVRPGNTEAFF.